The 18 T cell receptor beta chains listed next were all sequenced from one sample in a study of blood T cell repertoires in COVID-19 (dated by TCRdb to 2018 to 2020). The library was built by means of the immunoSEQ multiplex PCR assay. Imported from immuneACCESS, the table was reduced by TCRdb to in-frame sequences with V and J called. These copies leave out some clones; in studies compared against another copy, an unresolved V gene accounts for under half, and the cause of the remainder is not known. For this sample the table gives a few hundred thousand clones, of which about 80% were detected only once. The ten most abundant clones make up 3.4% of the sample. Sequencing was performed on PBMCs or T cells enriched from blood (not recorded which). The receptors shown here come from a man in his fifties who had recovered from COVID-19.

In DNA form, the CDR3 reads TGTGCCAGCAGTGAATTAGTACAGTCCCGGACTAGCACAGATACGCAGTATTTT. Residues: CASSELVQSRTSTDTQYF. The genes are TRBV6-1 and TRBJ2-3; D perhaps matches TRBD2 (5 bases). Germline V gene data show CDR1 as MNHNS and CDR2 as SASEGT. The CDR3 covers 18 residues. Trimming removed 2 bases from V and 0 bases from J, with 18 bases in between.

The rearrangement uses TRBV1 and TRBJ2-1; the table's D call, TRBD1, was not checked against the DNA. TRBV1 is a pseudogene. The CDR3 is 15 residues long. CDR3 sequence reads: CTSSGRDRAYNEQFF. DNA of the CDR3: TGCACCAGCAGCGGACGGGACAGGGCCTACAATGAGCAGTTCTTC.

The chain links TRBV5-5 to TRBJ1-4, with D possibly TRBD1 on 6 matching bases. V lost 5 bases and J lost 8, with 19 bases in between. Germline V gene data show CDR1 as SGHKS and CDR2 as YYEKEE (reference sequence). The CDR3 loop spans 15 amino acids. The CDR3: CASSLNAGVGEKLFF. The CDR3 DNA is TGTGCCAGCAGTCTAAACGCAGGGGTTGGCGAAAAACTGTTTTTT.

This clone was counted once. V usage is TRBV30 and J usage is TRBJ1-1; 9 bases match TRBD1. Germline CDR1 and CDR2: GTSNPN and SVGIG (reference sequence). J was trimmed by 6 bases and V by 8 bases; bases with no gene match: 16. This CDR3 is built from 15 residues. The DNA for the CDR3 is TGTGCCGGTACAAACGGACAGGGGAGGAGCGCTGAAGCTTTCTTT. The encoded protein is CAGTNGQGRSAEAFF.

CDR3: CASSLEKGGRYTGELFF. The DNA of the CDR3 is TGTGCCAGCAGCTTAGAAAAAGGCGGGAGATACACCGGGGAGCTGTTTTTT. This chain joins TRBV7-8 and TRBJ2-2; TRBD2 matches at 7 bases. This CDR3 region has 17 residues. Germline-derived CDR1 and CDR2 are SGHVS and FQNEAQ. V gave up 1 base and J gave up 3 bases; unmatched junction bases: 8.

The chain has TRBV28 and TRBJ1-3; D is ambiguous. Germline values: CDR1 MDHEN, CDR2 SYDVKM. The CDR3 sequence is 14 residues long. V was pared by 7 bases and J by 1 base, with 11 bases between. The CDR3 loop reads CASTRSGSGNTIYF. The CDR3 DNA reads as TGTGCCAGCACCCGGTCGGGGTCTGGAAACACCATATATTTT.

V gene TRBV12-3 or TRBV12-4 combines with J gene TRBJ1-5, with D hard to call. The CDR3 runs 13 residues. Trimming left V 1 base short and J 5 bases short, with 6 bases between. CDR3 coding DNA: TGTGCCAGCAGTTTAGTAGAGGATCAGCCCCAGCATTTT. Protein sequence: CASSLVEDQPQHF.

CDR3 in amino acids: CASSSHRGSSPLHF. The CDR3 coding sequence is TGTGCCAGCAGCTCTCACAGGGGTAGTTCACCCCTCCACTTT. V and J are TRBV7-9 and TRBJ1-6; 7 nucleotides match TRBD1. The germline CDR1 and CDR2 sequences are SEHNR and FQNEAQ (reference sequence). The CDR3 totals 14 residues. The junction had 6 bases not matched to a gene; V was cut back by 4 bases and J by 9 bases.

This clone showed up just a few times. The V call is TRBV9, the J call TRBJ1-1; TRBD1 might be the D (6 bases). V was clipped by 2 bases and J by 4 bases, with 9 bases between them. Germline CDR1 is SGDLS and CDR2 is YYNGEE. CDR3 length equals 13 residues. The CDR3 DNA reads TGTGCCAGCAGCGTCGGGGGGGCCACTGAAGCTTTCTTT. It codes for CASSVGGATEAFF.

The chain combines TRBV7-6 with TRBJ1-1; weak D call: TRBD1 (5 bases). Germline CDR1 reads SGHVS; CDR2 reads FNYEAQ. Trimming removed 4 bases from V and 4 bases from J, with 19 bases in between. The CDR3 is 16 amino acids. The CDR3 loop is CASSSWAGERATEAFF. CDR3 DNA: TGTGCCAGCAGCTCGTGGGCGGGGGAGAGAGCCACTGAAGCTTTCTTT.

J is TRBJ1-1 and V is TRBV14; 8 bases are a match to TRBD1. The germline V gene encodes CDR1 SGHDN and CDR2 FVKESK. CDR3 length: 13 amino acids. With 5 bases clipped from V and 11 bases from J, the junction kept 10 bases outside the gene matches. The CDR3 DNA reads TGTGCCAGCAGCTCCCGGGACAGGCTAAGGGCTTTCTTT. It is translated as CASSSRDRLRAFF. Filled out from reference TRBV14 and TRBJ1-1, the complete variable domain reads EAGVTQFPSHSVIEKGQTVTLRCDPISGHDNLYWYRRVMGKEIKFLLHFVKESKQDESGMPNNRFLAERTGGTYSTLKVQPAELEDSGVYFCASSSRDRLRAFFGQGTRLTVV.

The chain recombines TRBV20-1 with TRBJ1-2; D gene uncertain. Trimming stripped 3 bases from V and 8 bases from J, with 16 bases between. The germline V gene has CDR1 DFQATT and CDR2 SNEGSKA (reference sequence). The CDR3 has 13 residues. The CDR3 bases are TGCAGTGCTAGTAGTGGGCCGGCGGGGGGCTACACCTTC. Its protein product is CSASSGPAGGYTF.

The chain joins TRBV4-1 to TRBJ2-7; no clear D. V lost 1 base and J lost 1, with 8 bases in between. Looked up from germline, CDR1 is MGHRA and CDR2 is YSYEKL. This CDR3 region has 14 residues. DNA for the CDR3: TGCGCCAGCAGCCAAGTCGCGGATTCCTACGAGCAGTACTTC. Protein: CASSQVADSYEQYF.

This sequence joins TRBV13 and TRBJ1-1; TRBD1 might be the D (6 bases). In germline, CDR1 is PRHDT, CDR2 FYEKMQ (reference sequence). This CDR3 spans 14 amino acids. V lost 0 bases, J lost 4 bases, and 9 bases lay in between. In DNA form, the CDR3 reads TGTGCCAGCAGCTTAGGTGTAGGGGGCACTGAAGCTTTCTTT. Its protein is CASSLGVGGTEAFF.

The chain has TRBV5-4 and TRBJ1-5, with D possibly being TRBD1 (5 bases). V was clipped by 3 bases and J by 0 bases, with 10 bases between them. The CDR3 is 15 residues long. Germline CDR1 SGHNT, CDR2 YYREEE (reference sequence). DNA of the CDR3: TGTGCCAGCAGCTACGGGACTGATAGCAATCAGCCCCAGCATTTT. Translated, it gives CASSYGTDSNQPQHF.

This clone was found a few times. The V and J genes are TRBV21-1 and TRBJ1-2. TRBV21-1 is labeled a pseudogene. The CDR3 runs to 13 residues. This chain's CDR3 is CASSRSSYYGYTF. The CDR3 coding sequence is TGTGCCAGCAGCAGGAGCAGCTACTATGGCTACACCTTC.

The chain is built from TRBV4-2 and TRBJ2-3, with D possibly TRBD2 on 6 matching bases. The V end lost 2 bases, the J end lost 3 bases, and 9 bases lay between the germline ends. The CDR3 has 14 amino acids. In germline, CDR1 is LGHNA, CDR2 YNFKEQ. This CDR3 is CASSQSGVTDTQYF. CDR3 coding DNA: TGTGCCAGCAGCCAATCGGGAGTGACAGATACGCAGTATTTT.

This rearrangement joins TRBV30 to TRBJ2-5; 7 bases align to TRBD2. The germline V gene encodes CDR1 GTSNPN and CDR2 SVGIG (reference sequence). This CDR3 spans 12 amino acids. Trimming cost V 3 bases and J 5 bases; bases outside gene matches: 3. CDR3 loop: CAWSGRGETQYF. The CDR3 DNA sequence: TGTGCCTGGAGCGGGCGGGGGGAGACCCAGTACTTC.